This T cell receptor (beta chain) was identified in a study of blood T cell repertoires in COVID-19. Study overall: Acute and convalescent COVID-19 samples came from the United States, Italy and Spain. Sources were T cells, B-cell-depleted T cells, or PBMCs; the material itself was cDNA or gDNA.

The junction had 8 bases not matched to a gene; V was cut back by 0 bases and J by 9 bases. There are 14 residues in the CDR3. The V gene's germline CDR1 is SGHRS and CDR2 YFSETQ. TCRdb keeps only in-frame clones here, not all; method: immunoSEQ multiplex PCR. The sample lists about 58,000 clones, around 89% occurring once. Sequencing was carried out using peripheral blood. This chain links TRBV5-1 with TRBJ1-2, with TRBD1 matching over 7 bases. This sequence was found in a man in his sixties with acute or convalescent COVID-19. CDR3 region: CASSLDEGAISYTF. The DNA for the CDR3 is TGCGCCAGCAGCTTGGATGAGGGGGCGATTAGCTACACCTTC.